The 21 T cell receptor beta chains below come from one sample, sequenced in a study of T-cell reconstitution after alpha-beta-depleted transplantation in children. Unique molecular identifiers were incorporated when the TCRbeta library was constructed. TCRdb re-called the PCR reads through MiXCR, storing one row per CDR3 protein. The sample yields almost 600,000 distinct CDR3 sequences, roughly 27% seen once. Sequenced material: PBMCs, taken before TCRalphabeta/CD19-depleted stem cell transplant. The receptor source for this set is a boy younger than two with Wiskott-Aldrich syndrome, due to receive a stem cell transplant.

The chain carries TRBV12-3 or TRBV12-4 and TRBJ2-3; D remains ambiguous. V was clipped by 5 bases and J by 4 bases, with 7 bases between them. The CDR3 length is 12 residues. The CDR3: CASSPHADTQYF. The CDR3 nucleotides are TGTGCCAGCAGTCCCCATGCAGATACGCAGTATTTT.

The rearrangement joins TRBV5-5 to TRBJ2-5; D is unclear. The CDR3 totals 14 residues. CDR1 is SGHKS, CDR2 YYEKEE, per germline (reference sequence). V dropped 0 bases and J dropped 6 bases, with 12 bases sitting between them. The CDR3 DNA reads TGTGCCAGCAGCTTGGTGTTTGGGGAACAGACCCAGTACTTC. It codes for CASSLVFGEQTQYF.

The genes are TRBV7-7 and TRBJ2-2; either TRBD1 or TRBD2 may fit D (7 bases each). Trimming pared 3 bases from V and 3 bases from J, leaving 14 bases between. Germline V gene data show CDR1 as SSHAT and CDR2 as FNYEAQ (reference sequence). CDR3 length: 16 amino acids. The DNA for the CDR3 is TGTGCCAGCAGCTTCCAGGGGGGGCGCGACACCGGGGAGCTGTTTTTT. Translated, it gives CASSFQGGRDTGELFF.

The CDR3 loop reads CAWRMTGGAYEQYF. The CDR3 nucleotides are TGTGCCTGGAGGATGACAGGGGGAGCCTACGAGCAGTACTTC. The V and J genes are TRBV30 and TRBJ2-7; 9 positions match TRBD1. The CDR3 is 14 amino acids. CDR1 is GTSNPN, CDR2 SVGIG, per germline (reference sequence). The V gene end was trimmed by 3 bases and the J gene end by 2 bases; junction bases not matched to a gene: 5.

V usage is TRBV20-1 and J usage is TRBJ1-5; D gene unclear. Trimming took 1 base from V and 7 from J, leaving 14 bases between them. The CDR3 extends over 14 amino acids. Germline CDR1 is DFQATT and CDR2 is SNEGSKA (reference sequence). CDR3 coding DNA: TGCAGTGCTAGAGGGGCAGCCCTACAGCAGCCCCAGCATTTT. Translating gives CSARGAALQQPQHF.

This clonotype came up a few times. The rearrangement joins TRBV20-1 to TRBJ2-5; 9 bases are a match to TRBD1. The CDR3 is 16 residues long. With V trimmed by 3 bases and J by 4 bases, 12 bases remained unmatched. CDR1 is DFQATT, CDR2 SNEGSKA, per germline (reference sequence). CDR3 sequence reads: CSAREYTGGTGETQYF. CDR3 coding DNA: TGCAGTGCTAGGGAATATACAGGGGGCACCGGAGAGACCCAGTACTTC.

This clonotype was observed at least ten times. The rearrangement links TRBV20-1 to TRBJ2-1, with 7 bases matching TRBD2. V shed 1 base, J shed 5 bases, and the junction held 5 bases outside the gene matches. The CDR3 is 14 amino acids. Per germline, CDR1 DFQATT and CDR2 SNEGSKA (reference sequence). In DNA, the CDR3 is TGCAGTGCTAGAGGGGGCCTAGCGGACAATGAGCAGTTCTTC. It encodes CSARGGLADNEQFF.

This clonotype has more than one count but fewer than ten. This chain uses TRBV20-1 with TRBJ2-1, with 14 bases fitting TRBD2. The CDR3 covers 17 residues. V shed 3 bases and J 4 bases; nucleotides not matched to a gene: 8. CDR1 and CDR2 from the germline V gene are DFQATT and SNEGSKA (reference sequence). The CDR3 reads CSAREPGLAGVYNEQFF. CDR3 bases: TGCAGTGCTAGGGAACCGGGACTAGCGGGAGTATACAATGAGCAGTTCTTC.

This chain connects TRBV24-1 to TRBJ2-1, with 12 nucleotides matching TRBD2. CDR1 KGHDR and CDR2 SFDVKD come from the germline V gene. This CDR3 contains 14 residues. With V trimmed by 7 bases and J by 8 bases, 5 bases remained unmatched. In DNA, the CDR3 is TGTGCCACCAGCGGACTAGCGGGACGCGATGAGCAGTTCTTC. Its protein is CATSGLAGRDEQFF.

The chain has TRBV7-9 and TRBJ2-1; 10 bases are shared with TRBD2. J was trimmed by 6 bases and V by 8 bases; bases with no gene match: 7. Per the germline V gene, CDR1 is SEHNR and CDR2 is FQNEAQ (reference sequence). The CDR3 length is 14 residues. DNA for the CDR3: TGTGCCAGCCTGGTAGCGGGAGGATTCAATGAGCAGTTCTTC. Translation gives CASLVAGGFNEQFF.

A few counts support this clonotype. Here the CDR3 DNA reads TGTGCCAGCAGCCGAGGCTTCAATGAGCAGTTCTTC. This translates into CASSRGFNEQFF. The V call is TRBV27, the J call TRBJ2-1, with D hard to call. The CDR3 length is 12 residues. CDR1 and CDR2 from the germline V gene are MNHEY and SMNVEV (reference sequence). The V end lost 6 bases, the J end lost 6 bases, and 9 bases lay between the germline ends.

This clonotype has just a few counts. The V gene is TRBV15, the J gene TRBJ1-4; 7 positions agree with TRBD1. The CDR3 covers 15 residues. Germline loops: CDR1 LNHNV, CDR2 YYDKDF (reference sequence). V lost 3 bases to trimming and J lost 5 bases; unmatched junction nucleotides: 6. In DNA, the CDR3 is TGTGCCACCAGCAGGGCTCAGGGGGTCAATGAAAAACTGTTTTTT. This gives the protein CATSRAQGVNEKLFF.

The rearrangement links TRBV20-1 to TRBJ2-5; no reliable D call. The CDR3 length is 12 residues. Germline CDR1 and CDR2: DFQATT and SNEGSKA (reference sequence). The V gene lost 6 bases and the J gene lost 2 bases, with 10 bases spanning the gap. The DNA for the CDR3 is TGCAGTGCCGTGCGCGTTCAAGAGACCCAGTACTTC. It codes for CSAVRVQETQYF.

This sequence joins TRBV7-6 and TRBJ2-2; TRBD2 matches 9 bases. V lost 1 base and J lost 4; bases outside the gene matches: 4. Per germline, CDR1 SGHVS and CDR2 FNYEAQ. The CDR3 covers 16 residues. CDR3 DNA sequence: TGTGCCAGCAGCTTAGGCGTAGCGGGAGCCACCGGGGAGCTGTTTTTT. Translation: CASSLGVAGATGELFF.

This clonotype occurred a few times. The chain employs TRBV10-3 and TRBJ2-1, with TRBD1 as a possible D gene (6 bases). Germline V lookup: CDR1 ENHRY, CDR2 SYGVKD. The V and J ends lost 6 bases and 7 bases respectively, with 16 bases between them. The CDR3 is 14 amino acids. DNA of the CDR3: TGTGCCATCAGGGGGGACAAGGGTACGAATGAGCAGTTCTTC. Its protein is CAIRGDKGTNEQFF.

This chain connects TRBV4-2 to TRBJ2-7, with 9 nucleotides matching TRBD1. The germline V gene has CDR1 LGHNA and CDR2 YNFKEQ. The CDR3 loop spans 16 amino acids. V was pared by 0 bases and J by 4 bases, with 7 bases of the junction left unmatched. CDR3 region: CASSQDRGQGLYEQYF. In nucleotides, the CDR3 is TGTGCCAGCAGCCAAGATAGGGGACAGGGATTGTACGAGCAGTACTTC.

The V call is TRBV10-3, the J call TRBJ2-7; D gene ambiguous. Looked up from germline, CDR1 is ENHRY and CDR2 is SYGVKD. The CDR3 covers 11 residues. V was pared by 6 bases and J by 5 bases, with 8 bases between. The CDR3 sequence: CAISSRHEQYF. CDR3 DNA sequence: TGTGCCATCAGCTCCAGGCACGAGCAGTACTTC.

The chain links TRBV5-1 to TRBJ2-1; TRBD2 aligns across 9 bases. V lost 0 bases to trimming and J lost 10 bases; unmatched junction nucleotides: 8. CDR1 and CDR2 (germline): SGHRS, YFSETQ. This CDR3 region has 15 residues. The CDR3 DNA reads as TGCGCCAGCAGCTTGGCACCAGCGGGAGGCGGAGAGCAGTTCTTC. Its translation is CASSLAPAGGGEQFF. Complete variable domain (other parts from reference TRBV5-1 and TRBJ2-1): KAGVTQTPRYLIKTRGQQVTLSCSPISGHRSVSWYQQTPGQGLQFLFEYFSETQRNKGNFPGRFSGRQFSNSRSEMNVSTLELGDSALYLCASSLAPAGGGEQFFGPGTRLTVL.

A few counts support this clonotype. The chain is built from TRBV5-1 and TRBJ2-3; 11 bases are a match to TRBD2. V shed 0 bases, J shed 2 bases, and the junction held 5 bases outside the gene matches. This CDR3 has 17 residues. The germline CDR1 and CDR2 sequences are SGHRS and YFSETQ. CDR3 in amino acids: CASSLAPGLADTDTQYF. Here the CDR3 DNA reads TGCGCCAGCAGCTTGGCCCCGGGACTAGCGGACACAGATACGCAGTATTTT.

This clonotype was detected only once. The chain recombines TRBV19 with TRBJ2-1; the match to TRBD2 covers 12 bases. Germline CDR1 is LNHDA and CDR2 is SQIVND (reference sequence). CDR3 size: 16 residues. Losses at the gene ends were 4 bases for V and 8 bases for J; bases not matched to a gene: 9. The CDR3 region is CASSTQTSGRSYEQFF. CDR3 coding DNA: TGTGCCAGTAGTACCCAGACTAGCGGGAGAAGCTATGAGCAGTTCTTC.

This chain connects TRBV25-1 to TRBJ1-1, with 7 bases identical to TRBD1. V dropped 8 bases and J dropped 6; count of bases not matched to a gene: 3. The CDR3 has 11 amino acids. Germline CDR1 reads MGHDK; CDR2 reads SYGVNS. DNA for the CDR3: TGTGCCAGCGGGGACAGACCTGAAGCTTTCTTT. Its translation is CASGDRPEAFF.